This T cell receptor (beta chain) was sequenced in a study of beta chain features in type 1 diabetes (dated by TCRdb to 2016 to 2018). Turning to the overall study: Patients and healthy donors did not differ in mean age, gender distribution, total cell number or subset yield. Across all samples, around 99 million sorted cells were examined, and cell number per subset correlated strongly with RNA yield. The study compared TCRB repertoires of sorted circulating CD4+ T cell subsets between recently diagnosed type 1 diabetes patients and matched healthy donors. Regulatory and stem cell-like memory subsets were isolated from only 8 patients and about eight healthy donors, whereas naive and central memory subsets came from all 30 or so donors. The study at large found these results: Naive, central memory and regulatory TCRB repertoires appeared to be more alike among patients than among healthy donors. HLA sub-analyses involved small numbers of individuals, so any influence of HLA type on TCRB rearrangement remained unresolved. In all four CD4+ subsets, TCRB CDR3 length was moderately but significantly shorter in type 1 diabetes patients. Fewer insertions and more nucleotide deletions at VDJ recombination sites were observed in patients with type 1 diabetes, implying thymic rearrangement abnormalities. Shorter templates might be favored by PCR, yet because patient and control samples were amplified and corrected together, any such skew would affect both groups equally. Because cDNA was sequenced instead of genomic DNA, highly expressing activated cells could be over-represented, though the groups showed no difference in activation or CD3 levels.

The entire isolated RNA was reverse transcribed using the High Capacity cDNA Reverse Transcription Kit, and thus expressed TCRB transcripts were sequenced. Deep immunoSEQ sequencing was applied to naive, central memory and regulatory T cell samples, giving an average of around 3.4 million total reads per sample. Sorted cells were lysed in RLT buffer and RNA was extracted with DNase-treated RNeasy Micro or Mini kits, depending on cell number. To prevent cross-contamination, every cell subset was processed on its own, while patient and healthy donor samples were processed together. The immunoSEQ multiplex PCR was used to amplify TCRB sequences from cDNA, generating 87-bp fragments that spanned the CDR3 region. Sequencing of the amplicons was done on the Illumina HiSeq platform. As for how the authors treated the data: Synthetic template baselines were used to correct PCR bias computationally, reads within Hamming distance 2 were collapsed together, and singletons that could not be merged were discarded. Reads were aligned against IMGT so that V, D and J genes, CDR3 length and insertions or deletions at six rearrangement sites could be assigned. Within each subset, clonotype counts were normalized to sorted cell number, after which true diversity and Gini coefficients were computed with the tcR R package. The overlap coefficient, calculated on TCRB nucleotide sequences, was used to measure repertoire sharing. TCRdb's version of the immuneACCESS table is confined to in-frame rearrangements and falls short of the full clone set. An unresolved V gene accounts for under half of the shortfall where checked; the remainder is of unknown origin. That table is the source of V, J and clone size, and D and trimming were worked out from the DNA. Here the sample has 150,000 to 190,000 clones; over 8.5% occur a single time. The ten largest clonotypes hold under 2.5% of the sample.

In the case of this clone: Its antigen is not yet known. No much larger clone is present one base from it, and per-base qualities are unavailable.

Each donor gave one peripheral blood draw, approximately 110 mL on average, collected into heparinised tubes. Using a panel that included CD45RO, CCR7, CD25, CD127, CD95 and CD27, naive, central memory, regulatory and stem cell-like memory CD4+ T cells were sorted on a BD FACSAria II. A purity above 98% was achieved for all sorted populations. PBMCs were separated immediately by Lymphoprep density gradient centrifugation and were stained directly, without being cultured. Samples were stained and sorted in pairs, with one healthy donor and one patient per experiment, so that batch effects were minimized. The trim is 6 bases for V and 3 bases for J, with a gap of 11 bases between the germline ends. CDR1 and CDR2, per the germline V gene, are MDHEN and SYDVKM. From cysteine to phenylalanine, the CDR3 is 13 amino acids long. CDR3 DNA only is kept here, 39 bases in frame from base 1.

The material sequenced was central memory CD4+ T cells from blood. The rearrangement combines TRBV28 with TRBJ1-1; matching of 5 bases hints at TRBD1 as the D gene. This clonotype originated in a man younger than 35 in good health. The DNA is TGTGCCAGCAGGGGAAGGGGAGACACTGAAGCTTTCTTT. This translates into CASRGRGDTEAFF.